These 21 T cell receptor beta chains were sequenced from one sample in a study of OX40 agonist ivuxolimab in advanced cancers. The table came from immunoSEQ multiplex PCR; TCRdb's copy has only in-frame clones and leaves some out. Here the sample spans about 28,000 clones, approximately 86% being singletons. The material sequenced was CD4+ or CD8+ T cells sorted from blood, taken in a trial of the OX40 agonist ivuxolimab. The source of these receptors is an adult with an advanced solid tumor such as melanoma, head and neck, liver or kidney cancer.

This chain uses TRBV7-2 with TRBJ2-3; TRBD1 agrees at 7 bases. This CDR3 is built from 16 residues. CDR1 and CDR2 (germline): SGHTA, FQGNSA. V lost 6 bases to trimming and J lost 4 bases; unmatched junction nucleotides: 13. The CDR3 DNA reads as TGTGCCAGCAGTCAGGGGACAGTCAAGAGACCAGATACGCAGTATTTT. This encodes CASSQGTVKRPDTQYF.

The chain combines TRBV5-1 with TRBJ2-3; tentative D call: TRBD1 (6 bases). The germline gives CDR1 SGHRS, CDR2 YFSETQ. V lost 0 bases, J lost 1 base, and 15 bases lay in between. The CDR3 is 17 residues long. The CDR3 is CASSLVGEGGGTDTQYF. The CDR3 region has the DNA TGCGCCAGCAGCTTGGTCGGGGAAGGGGGTGGCACAGATACGCAGTATTTT.

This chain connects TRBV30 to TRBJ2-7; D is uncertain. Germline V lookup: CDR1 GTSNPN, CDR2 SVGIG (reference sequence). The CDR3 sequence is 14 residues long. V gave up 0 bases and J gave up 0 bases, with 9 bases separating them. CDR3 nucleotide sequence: TGTGCCTGGAGTGTCGTCCACAGCTCCTACGAGCAGTACTTC. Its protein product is CAWSVVHSSYEQYF.

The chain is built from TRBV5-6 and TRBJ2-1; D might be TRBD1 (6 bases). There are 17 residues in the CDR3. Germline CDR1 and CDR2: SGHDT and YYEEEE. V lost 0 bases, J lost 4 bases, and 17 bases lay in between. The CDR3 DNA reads TGTGCCAGCAGCTTGGCCCCTACAGGGTTGGGTTACAATGAGCAGTTCTTC. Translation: CASSLAPTGLGYNEQFF.

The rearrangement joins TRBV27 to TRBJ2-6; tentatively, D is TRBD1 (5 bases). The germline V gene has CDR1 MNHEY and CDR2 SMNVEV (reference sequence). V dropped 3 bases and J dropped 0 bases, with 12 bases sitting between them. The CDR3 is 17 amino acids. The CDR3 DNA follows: TGTGCCAGCAGTTTTGACACAGGCCCCTCTGGGGCCAACGTCCTGACTTTC. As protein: CASSFDTGPSGANVLTF.

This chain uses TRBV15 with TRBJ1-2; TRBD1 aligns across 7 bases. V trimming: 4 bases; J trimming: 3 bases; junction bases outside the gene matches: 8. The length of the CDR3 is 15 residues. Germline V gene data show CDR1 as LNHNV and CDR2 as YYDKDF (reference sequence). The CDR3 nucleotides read TGTGCCACCAGCATCCAGGGGGTCCTGGACTATGGCTACACCTTC. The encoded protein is CATSIQGVLDYGYTF.

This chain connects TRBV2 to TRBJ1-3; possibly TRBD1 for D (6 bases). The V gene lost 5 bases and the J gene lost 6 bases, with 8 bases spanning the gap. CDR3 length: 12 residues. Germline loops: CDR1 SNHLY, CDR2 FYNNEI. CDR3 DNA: TGTGCCAGCAGTTCAGGGGTAAACACCATATATTTT. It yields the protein CASSSGVNTIYF.

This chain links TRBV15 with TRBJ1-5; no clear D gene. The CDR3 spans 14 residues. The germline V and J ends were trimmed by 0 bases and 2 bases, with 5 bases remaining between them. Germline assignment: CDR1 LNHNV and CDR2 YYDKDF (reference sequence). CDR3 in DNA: TGTGCCACCAGCAGAGATCTGGGCAATCAGCCCCAGCATTTT. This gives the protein CATSRDLGNQPQHF.

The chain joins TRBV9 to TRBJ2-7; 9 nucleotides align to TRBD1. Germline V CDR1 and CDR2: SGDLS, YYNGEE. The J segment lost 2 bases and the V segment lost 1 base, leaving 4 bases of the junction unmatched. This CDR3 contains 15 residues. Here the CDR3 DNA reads TGTGCCAGCAGCGTATACGGGACAGGGCCCTACGAGCAGTACTTC. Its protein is CASSVYGTGPYEQYF.

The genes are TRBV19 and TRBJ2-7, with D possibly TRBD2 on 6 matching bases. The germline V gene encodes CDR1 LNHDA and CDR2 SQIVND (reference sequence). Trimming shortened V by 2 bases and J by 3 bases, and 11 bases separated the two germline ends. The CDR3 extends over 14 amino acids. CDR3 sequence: CASSISRLGYEQYF. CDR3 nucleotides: TGTGCCAGTAGTATAAGCCGACTAGGCTACGAGCAGTACTTC.

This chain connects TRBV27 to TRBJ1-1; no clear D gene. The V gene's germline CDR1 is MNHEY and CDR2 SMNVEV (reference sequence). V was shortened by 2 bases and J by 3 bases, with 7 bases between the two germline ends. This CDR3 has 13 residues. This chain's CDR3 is CASSLTLDTEAFF. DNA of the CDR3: TGTGCCAGCAGTTTAACCTTGGACACTGAAGCTTTCTTT.

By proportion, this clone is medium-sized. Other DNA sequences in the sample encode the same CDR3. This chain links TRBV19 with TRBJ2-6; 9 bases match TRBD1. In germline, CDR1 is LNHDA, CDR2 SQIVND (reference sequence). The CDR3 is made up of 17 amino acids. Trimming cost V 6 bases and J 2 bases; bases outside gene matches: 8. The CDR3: CASRGHTGGAGANVLTF. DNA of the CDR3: TGTGCCAGTAGGGGGCATACAGGGGGCGCTGGGGCCAACGTCCTGACTTTC.

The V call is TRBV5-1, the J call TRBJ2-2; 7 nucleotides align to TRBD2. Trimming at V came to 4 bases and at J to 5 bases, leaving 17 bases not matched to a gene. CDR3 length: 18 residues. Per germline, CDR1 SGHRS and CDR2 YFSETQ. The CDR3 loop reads CASSLNAVELARTGELFF. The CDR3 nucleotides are TGCGCCAGCAGCCTGAATGCAGTGGAACTAGCGAGGACCGGGGAGCTGTTTTTT.

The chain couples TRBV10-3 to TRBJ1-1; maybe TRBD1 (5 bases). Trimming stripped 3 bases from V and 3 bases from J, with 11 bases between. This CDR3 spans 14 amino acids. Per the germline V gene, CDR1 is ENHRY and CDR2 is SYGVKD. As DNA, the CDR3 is TGTGCCATCAGTGATGGGACTACGGACACTGAAGCTTTCTTT. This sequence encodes CAISDGTTDTEAFF.

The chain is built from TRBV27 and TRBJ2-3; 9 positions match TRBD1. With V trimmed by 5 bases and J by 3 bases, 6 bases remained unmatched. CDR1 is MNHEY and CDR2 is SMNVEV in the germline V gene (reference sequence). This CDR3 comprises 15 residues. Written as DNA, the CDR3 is TGTGCCAGCAGTGCCGGGACAGGGACTACAGATACGCAGTATTTT. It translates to CASSAGTGTTDTQYF.

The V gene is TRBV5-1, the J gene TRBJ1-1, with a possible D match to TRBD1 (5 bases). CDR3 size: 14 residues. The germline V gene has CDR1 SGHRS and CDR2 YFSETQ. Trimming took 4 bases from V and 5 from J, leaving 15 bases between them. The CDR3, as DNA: TGCGCCAGCAGCCCCCCGGGGGGTGCGACTGAAGCTTTCTTT. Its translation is CASSPPGGATEAFF.

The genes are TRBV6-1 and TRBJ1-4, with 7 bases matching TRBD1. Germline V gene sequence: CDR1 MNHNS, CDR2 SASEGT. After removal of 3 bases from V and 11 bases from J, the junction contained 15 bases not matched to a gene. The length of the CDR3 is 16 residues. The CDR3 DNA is TGTGCCAGCAGTGAGTTAACAGGGGACCCCAATGGTAAACTGTTTTTT. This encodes CASSELTGDPNGKLFF.

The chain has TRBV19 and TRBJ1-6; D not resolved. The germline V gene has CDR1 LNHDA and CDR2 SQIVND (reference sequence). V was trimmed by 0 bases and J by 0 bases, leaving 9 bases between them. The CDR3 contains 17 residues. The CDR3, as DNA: TGTGCCAGTAGTATAGACCTCCGGAGCTCCTATAATTCACCCCTCCACTTT. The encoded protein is CASSIDLRSSYNSPLHF.

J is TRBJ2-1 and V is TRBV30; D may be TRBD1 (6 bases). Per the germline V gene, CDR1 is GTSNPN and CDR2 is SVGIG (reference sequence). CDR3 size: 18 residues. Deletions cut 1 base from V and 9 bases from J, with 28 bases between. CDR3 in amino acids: CAWSGFLMNEGVGGEQFF. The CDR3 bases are TGTGCCTGGAGTGGTTTTTTAATGAACGAGGGGGTCGGTGGTGAGCAGTTCTTC.

In DNA form, the CDR3 reads TGCAGCGTTGAAGATCTGGTCGGCATGAAAGGGGCCCATTTTTGGCCTAACTATGGCTACACCTTC. This gives the protein CSVEDLVGMKGAHFWPNYGYTF. V and J are TRBV29-1 and TRBJ1-2; tentative D call: TRBD1 (5 bases). This CDR3 has 22 amino acids. Trimming shortened V by 0 bases and J by 0 bases, and 32 bases separated the two germline ends. The germline gives CDR1 SQVTM, CDR2 ANQGSEA.

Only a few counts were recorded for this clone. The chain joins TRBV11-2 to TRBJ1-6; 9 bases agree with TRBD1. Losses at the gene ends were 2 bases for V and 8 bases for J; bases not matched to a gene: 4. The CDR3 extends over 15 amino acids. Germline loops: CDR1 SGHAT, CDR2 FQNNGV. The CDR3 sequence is CASSLSRTGDSPLHF. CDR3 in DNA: TGTGCCAGCAGCTTATCTAGGACAGGGGATTCACCCCTCCACTTT.